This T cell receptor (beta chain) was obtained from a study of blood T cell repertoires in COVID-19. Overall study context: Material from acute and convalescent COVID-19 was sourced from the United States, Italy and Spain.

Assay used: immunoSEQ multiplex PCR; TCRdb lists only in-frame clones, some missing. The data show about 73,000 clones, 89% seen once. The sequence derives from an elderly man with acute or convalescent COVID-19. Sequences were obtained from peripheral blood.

CDR3 residues: CASRLQGLNTEAFF. Here the CDR3 DNA reads TGTGCCAGCAGACTACAGGGGCTGAACACTGAAGCTTTCTTT. The chain carries TRBV7-9 and TRBJ1-1, with TRBD1 matching 7 bases. The CDR3 is 14 residues long. The ends lost 6 bases at V and 0 bases at J; junction bases unmatched: 4. Germline-derived CDR1 and CDR2 are SEHNR and FQNEAQ (reference sequence).